This T cell receptor (beta chain) was identified during a study of cytomegalovirus exposure and HLA in healthy donors. Study conclusions and caveats: The study designated fewer than 200 TCR beta chains cytomegalovirus-associated. It has been reported that TCR beta sequences accurately predicted the HLA-A and HLA-B alleles of most subjects.

A remark on this clone: Its antigen is currently unknown.

This PCR relied on a set of 60 Vbeta primers and 13 Jbeta primers. Method: immunoSEQ multiplex PCR; TCRdb's copy keeps in-frame clones and lacks some. Among roughly 180,000 clones listed, about 73% were seen once. The clonotype comes from a woman aged 45 to 65 in good health and CMV-seropositive. The sequenced sample was PBMCs.

The chain's CDR3 is CASGTRTGVGETQYF. Here the CDR3 DNA reads TGTGCCAGCGGCACACGGACAGGGGTTGGTGAGACCCAGTACTTC. The chain links TRBV5-8 to TRBJ2-5, with 9 bases aligning to TRBD1. V was clipped by 7 bases and J by 5 bases; unmatched bases: 12. The V gene's germline CDR1 is SGHTS and CDR2 YDEGEE. This CDR3 region has 15 residues.